The clone carrying this T cell receptor beta chain showed up just a few times. Its antigen is still unknown. With 60 Vbeta and 13 Jbeta primers, the PCR was carried out. Per the authors' pipeline: Approximately 12 million of 75 million to 85 million unique TCR beta chains were shared, per a later count. Data came from immunoSEQ multiplex PCR; TCRdb stores just in-frame clones and leaves some out. V, J and clone size reflect that table, while D and trimming were determined from the DNA. The profile shows 70,000 or so clones, less than 70% of them singletons. This sample was taken from a study of cytomegalovirus exposure and HLA in healthy donors. Whole-study findings and limits: With later analysis, a missense DCLRE1C variant became linked to TCR beta V- and J-gene trimming.

The receptor's source is a woman in her twenties or thirties in good health and CMV-seronegative. Sequencing was carried out using PBMCs.

Written as DNA, the CDR3 is TGTGCCACCCAAACCGGCTACGAGCAGTACTTC. Amino acid sequence: CATQTGYEQYF. The chain combines TRBV25-1 with TRBJ2-7; D call uncertain. Germline loops: CDR1 MGHDK, CDR2 SYGVNS. This CDR3 contains 11 residues. Trimming pared 10 bases from V and 3 bases from J, leaving 10 bases between.